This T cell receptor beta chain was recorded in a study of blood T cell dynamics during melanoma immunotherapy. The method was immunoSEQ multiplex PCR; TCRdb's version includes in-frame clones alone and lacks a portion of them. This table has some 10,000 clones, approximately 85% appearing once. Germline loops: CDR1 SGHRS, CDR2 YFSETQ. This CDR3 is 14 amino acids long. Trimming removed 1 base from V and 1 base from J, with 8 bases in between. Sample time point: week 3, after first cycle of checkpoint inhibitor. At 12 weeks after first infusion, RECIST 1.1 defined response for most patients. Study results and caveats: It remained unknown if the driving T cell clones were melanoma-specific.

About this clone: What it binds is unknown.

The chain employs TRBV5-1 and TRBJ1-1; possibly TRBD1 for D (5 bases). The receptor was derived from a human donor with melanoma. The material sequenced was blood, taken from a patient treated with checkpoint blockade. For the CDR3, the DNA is TGCGCCAGCAGCTTGAGTACAGGGAACACTGAAGCTTTCTTT. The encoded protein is CASSLSTGNTEAFF.